The 14 T cell receptor beta chains in this list originate from one sample, sequenced in a study of memory CD8 T cells in hepatitis C reinfection. Assay: immunoSEQ multiplex PCR; the TCRdb copy retains only in-frame clones and omits some. Among about 47,000 clones listed, over 75% were seen once. Specified time point: peak reinfection, 3 to 8 weeks after reinfection detection. TCR sequencing was done directly ex vivo on sorted cells, without expansion in vitro. The sample taken for sequencing was naive CD8+ T cells sorted from blood. These receptor sequences come from a man aged 18-30 years with hepatitis C virus infection.

This clone was seen a single time. J is TRBJ1-6 and V is TRBV27, with D hard to call. Germline V gives CDR1 MNHEY, CDR2 SMNVEV (reference sequence). The CDR3 length is 17 residues. The ends were cut back, 8 bases at V and 0 bases at J, with 17 bases in the middle. CDR3 protein: CASRSQAASSYNSPLHF. DNA for the CDR3: TGTGCCAGCCGCTCCCAGGCAGCCAGCTCCTATAATTCACCCCTCCACTTT.

This clone turned up a few times. This sequence joins TRBV6-5 and TRBJ1-5; tentative D call: TRBD1 (5 bases). This CDR3 region has 15 residues. Germline CDR1 reads MNHEY; CDR2 reads SVGAGI. V lost 6 bases and J lost 4, with 16 bases in between. CDR3 amino acids: CASSQIPGLNQPQHF. CDR3 bases: TGTGCCAGCAGCCAAATTCCAGGGCTAAATCAGCCCCAGCATTTT.

This clone appeared a single time. V is TRBV9 and J is TRBJ1-1; TRBD1 matches 8 bases. The CDR3 sequence is 13 residues long. Losses at the gene ends were 0 bases for V and 8 bases for J; bases not matched to a gene: 3. Germline V gives CDR1 SGDLS, CDR2 YYNGEE. This CDR3 reads CASSVAQGAEAFF. In DNA form, the CDR3 reads TGTGCCAGCAGCGTAGCTCAGGGGGCCGAAGCTTTCTTT.

The V call is TRBV13, the J call TRBJ2-2; perhaps TRBD1 as D (6 bases). This CDR3 is built from 16 residues. Trimming shortened V by 4 bases and J by 2 bases, and 14 bases separated the two germline ends. CDR1 and CDR2 (germline): PRHDT, FYEKMQ (reference sequence). The CDR3 reads CASSWSDRLNTGELFF. The CDR3 DNA follows: TGTGCCAGCAGCTGGTCTGACAGGCTTAACACCGGGGAGCTGTTTTTT.

Points on this clone: Germline is not matched at one junction end, which may reflect a read error. The chain links TRBV7-7 to TRBJ2-5; D may be TRBD2 (5 bases). The J call is doubtful: the DNA matches TRBJ2-7 better. This CDR3 is built from 13 residues. Germline V CDR1 and CDR2: SSHAT, FNYEAQ (reference sequence). The CDR3 protein is CASSPGDAYEQYF. The CDR3, as DNA: TGTGCTAGCAGCCCCGGGGATGCGTACGAGCAGTACTTC.

The CDR3 nucleotides are TGTGCCAGCAGCTACGGCGGGATTTGGGAGACCCAGTACTTC. This sequence encodes CASSYGGIWETQYF. This rearrangement joins TRBV7-8 to TRBJ2-5; possibly TRBD2 for D (6 bases). Germline V lookup: CDR1 SGHVS, CDR2 FQNEAQ. The V and J ends lost 4 bases and 5 bases respectively, with 14 bases between them. CDR3 length equals 14 residues.

The rearrangement links TRBV6-5 to TRBJ1-1; no reliable D call. The ends were cut back, 4 bases at V and 0 bases at J, with 9 bases in the middle. This CDR3 spans 14 amino acids. CDR1 and CDR2 from the germline V gene are MNHEY and SVGAGI. Here the CDR3 reads CASSSTPLNTEAFF. The CDR3 nucleotides read TGTGCCAGCAGTTCTACCCCATTGAACACTGAAGCTTTCTTT.

The V and J genes are TRBV2 and TRBJ2-3, with TRBD1 as a possible D gene (5 bases). V was pared by 7 bases and J by 2 bases, with 7 bases between. The CDR3 is 12 residues long. Germline V gene sequence: CDR1 SNHLY, CDR2 FYNNEI. The CDR3 loop reads CASTTDTDTQYF. The CDR3, as DNA: TGTGCCAGCACGACAGACACAGATACGCAGTATTTT.

The chain carries TRBV27 and TRBJ2-1, with D possibly TRBD2 on 6 matching bases. The CDR3 spans 16 residues. The germline V and J ends were trimmed by 3 bases and 0 bases, with 12 bases remaining between them. Germline assignment: CDR1 MNHEY and CDR2 SMNVEV (reference sequence). CDR3 DNA: TGTGCCAGCAGTTTTGATGCGGGAAGCTCCTACAATGAGCAGTTCTTC. Translation gives CASSFDAGSSYNEQFF.

The V and J genes are TRBV7-8 and TRBJ2-7; no clear D. The length of the CDR3 is 14 residues. The V gene's germline CDR1 is SGHVS and CDR2 FQNEAQ. Trimming left V 2 bases short and J 3 bases short, with 11 bases between. The CDR3 loop reads CASSLSMSFYEQYF. The CDR3 DNA sequence: TGTGCCAGCAGCTTAAGTATGAGTTTCTACGAGCAGTACTTC.

The chain recombines TRBV10-3 with TRBJ2-7; no reliable D call. CDR1 is ENHRY, CDR2 SYGVKD, per germline. V was trimmed by 1 base and J by 4 bases, leaving 14 bases between them. The CDR3 contains 15 residues. DNA for the CDR3: TGTGCCATCAGTGAGTACCGAGGCCTTTTGTACGAGCAGTACTTC. Amino acid sequence: CAISEYRGLLYEQYF.

The genes are TRBV6-5 and TRBJ2-5, with 9 bases aligning to TRBD1. The CDR3 length is 13 residues. Germline CDR1 reads MNHEY; CDR2 reads SVGAGI. V dropped 6 bases and J dropped 10; count of bases not matched to a gene: 9. The CDR3 nucleotides are TGTGCCAGCAGCCCCGGGACAGGGTTTAGCCAGTACTTC. It yields the protein CASSPGTGFSQYF.

The chain recombines TRBV4-1 with TRBJ2-1, with D unresolved. Deletions cut 1 base from V and 12 bases from J, with 22 bases between. Per the germline V gene, CDR1 is MGHRA and CDR2 is YSYEKL. The CDR3 is made up of 16 amino acids. As DNA, the CDR3 is TGCGCCAGCAGCCAAGGCCCTAGAGGATCCGGCGGCGGGCAGTTCTTC. As protein: CASSQGPRGSGGGQFF.

This chain joins TRBV7-2 and TRBJ2-7; 7 positions match TRBD2. V dropped 5 bases and J dropped 5; count of bases not matched to a gene: 9. The CDR3 is 14 amino acids. CDR1 is SGHTA and CDR2 is FQGNSA in the germline V gene. CDR3 DNA: TGTGCCAGCAGCCCGGCCGACAGCGGGGACGAGCAGTACTTC. As protein: CASSPADSGDEQYF.